This TCR beta chain was identified during a study of T cell repertoires in cytomegalovirus infection. Study-wide points: Frequencies of public TCR beta families were cumulated, and this identified carriers of CMV plus the relevant HLA.

TCRdb re-analysed the reads in MiXCR, keeping a single row per CDR3 protein. This table has 450,000 to 650,000 distinct CDR3 sequences, 40% appearing once. Of note for this clonotype: Antigen: not known.

The ends lost 1 base at V and 1 base at J; junction bases unmatched: 10. The CDR3 extends over 20 amino acids. From germline, CDR1 is MNHEY and CDR2 SVGAGI. This clonotype was obtained from a human donor in good health (CMV status not recorded). Some clones in this sample may be carry-over from other donors' samples. The chain couples TRBV6-5 to TRBJ2-2, with 12 nucleotides matching TRBD2. Sequencing used cultured PBMCs, obtained from culture after CMV antigen stimulation. In nucleotides, the CDR3 is TGTGCCAGCAGTTACTTTTCACAGGGGGGACTAGCGGGGAACACCGGGGAGCTGTTTTTT. It is translated as CASSYFSQGGLAGNTGELFF.